Sequencing of this TCR beta chain was carried out in a study of cytomegalovirus exposure and HLA in healthy donors. Study-wide results and caveats: Highly shared sequence variants in one cluster were likely a sequencing artifact.

This clone has more than one count but fewer than ten. Antigen: not known. This CDR3 comprises 14 residues. Trimming pared 1 base from V and 4 bases from J, leaving 10 bases between. CDR1 is LNHNV and CDR2 is YYDKDF in the germline V gene (reference sequence). In the PCR, 60 Vbeta and 13 Jbeta primers were used. In the source study's methods: Roughly 11 million shared chains were among the about 80 million unique TCR beta chains that a later analysis counted. Generated by immunoSEQ multiplex PCR, the TCRdb table keeps only in-frame clones and is missing some. Clone size and V and J calls were adopted from that table, with D and trimming inferred from the DNA. This table holds 100,000 or so clones, less than 85% found once. When sampled, the donors appeared nominally healthy, though they likely had unrecorded immune exposures.

The source of this sequence is a man aged 25-45 years in good health and CMV-seropositive. The sequenced material came from PBMCs. This sequence joins TRBV15 and TRBJ1-1; D is unclear. CDR3 amino acids: CATSRAGESTEAFF. The CDR3 nucleotides are TGTGCCACCAGCAGAGCCGGGGAGAGCACTGAAGCTTTCTTT.